This T cell receptor beta chain was profiled in a study of siplizumab effects on memory and regulatory T cells. Study findings and constraints: Siplizumab significantly reduced alloreactive sequences traceable to unstimulated CD4+ memory cells. Memory cells seemed less diverse than naive T cells, which seemed major alloresponse contributors. Roughly 75-95% of proliferating CD4+ or CD8+ clones lacked an assignable naive or memory phenotype.

CDR1 and CDR2 (germline): LNHDA, SQIVND (reference sequence). This CDR3 region has 15 residues. The trim removed 2 bases at V and 4 bases at J, leaving 7 bases unmatched. Measured with immunoSEQ multiplex PCR; TCRdb has only the in-frame clones, and not every one. The sample has around 72,000 clones; around 90% are singletons. As for this clone: Antigen specificity is unknown.

Sequencing was done on a sample of CD8+ T cells sorted from blood. The clonotype was recovered from a human donor in good health. The chain uses TRBV19 and TRBJ2-7; 8 nucleotides align to TRBD1. CDR3: CASSINQGALYEQYF. In DNA form, the CDR3 reads TGTGCCAGTAGTATAAATCAGGGGGCGCTTTACGAGCAGTACTTC.